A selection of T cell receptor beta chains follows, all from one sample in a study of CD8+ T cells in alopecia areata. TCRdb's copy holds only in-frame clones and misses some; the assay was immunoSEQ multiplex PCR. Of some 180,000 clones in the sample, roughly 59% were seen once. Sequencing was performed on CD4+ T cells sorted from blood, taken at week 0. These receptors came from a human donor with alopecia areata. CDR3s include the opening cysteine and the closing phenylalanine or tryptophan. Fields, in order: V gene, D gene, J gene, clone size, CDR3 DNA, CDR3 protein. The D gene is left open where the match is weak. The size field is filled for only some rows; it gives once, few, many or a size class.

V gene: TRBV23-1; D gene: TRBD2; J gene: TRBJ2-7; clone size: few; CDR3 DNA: TGCGCCAGCAAACTAGCGGGCCCCTCCTACGAGCAGTACTTC; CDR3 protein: CASKLAGPSYEQYF
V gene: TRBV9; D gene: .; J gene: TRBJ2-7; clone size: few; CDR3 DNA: TGTGCCAGCAGCGTATCAGAGCGGCCCTCCTACGAGCAGTACTTC; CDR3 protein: CASSVSERPSYEQYF
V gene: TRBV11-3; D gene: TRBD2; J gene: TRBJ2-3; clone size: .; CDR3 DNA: TGTGCCAGCAGCTGGCGGGGGAGGCCTACAGATACGCAGTATTTT; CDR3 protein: CASSWRGRPTDTQYF
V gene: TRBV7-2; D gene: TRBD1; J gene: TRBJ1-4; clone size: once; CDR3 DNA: TGTGCCAGCAGCTCTCGACAGGGTAATGAAAAACTGTTTTTT; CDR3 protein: CASSSRQGNEKLFF
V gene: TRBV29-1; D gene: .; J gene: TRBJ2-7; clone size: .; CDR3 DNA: TGCAGCGTTGAAAACGCAGGGTACGAGCAGTACTTC; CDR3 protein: CSVENAGYEQYF
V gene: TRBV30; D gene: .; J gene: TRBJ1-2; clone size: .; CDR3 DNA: TGTGCTTTCGAGCGGTCTAACTATGGCTACACCTTC; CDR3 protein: CAFERSNYGYTF
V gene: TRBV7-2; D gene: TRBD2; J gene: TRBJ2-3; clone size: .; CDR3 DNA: TGTGCCAGCAGCCCGGGGGGGATGACGGATACGCAGTATTTT; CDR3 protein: CASSPGGMTDTQYF
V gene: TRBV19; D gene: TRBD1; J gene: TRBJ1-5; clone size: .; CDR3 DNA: TGTGCCACGGGAAGTGGACAGGGCCAGCCCCAGCATTTT; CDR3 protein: CATGSGQGQPQHF
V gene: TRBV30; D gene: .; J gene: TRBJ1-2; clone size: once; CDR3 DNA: TGTGCCTGGAGTACAGGGACACGCTATGGCTACACCTTC; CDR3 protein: CAWSTGTRYGYTF
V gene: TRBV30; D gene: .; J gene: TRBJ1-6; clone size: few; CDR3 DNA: TGTGCCTGGACGTCGGGGGCCGGGAATTCACCCCTCCACTTT; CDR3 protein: CAWTSGAGNSPLHF
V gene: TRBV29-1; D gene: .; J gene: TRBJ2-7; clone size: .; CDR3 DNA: TGCAGCGCGGGAACTTTGGCGTACGAGCAGTACTTC; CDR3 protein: CSAGTLAYEQYF
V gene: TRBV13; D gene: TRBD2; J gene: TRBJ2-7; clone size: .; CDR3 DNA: TGTGCCAGCAGCTCATGGGAGGGTAACGAGCAGTACTTC; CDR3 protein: CASSSWEGNEQYF
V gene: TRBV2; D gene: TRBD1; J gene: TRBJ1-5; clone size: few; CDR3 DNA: TGTGCCAGCAGGGCACAGACAGGGGGGAGCAATCAGCCCCAGCATTTT; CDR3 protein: CASRAQTGGSNQPQHF
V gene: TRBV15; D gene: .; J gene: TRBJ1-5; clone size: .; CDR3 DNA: TGTGCCACCAGCAGAGTTCGGGGTGAGGGCAATCAGCCCCAGCATTTT; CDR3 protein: CATSRVRGEGNQPQHF
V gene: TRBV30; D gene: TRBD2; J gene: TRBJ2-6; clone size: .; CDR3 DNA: TGTGCCTGGACCCGACAGCGGGGGGCTTCGCCGGGCGTCCTGACTTTC; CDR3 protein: CAWTRQRGASPGVLTF
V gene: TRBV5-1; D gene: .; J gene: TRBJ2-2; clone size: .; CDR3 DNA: TGCGCCAGCAGCTTGATGGAGGCGAACACCGGGGAGCTGTTTTTT; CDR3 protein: CASSLMEANTGELFF
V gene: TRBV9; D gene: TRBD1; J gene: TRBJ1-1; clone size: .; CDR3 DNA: TGTGCCAGCAGCACGGGACAGGGCGCCACTGAAGCTTTCTTT; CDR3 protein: CASSTGQGATEAFF
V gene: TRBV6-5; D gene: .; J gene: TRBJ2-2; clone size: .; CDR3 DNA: TGTGCCAGCAGTGGACAGCTGAACACCGGGGAGCTGTTTTTT; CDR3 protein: CASSGQLNTGELFF